Sequencing of this T cell receptor (beta chain) was carried out in a study of cytomegalovirus exposure and HLA in healthy donors. Trimming took 10 bases from V and 2 from J; bases not matched to a gene: 20. This CDR3 spans 19 amino acids. CDR1 and CDR2 (germline): MNHGY, SVAAGI. Overall study findings and caveats: Reportedly, fewer N-insertions than the approximately 700-donor mean appeared in an Asian-associated ancestry cluster in a later analysis.

PCR employed 60 Vbeta and 13 Jbeta primers. The assay was immunoSEQ multiplex PCR, and TCRdb's table has in-frame clones only and misses some. The sample includes around 59,000 clones, around 80% seen only once; the top ten take around 4.2%. About this clone itself: Its antigen is as yet unknown.

The TCR was taken from a woman in her forties in good health and CMV-seronegative. Source material: PBMCs. V and J are TRBV6-9 and TRBJ1-5, with 10 bases that match TRBD1. Here the CDR3 reads CATTSIGTGVKWRNQPQHF. The CDR3 nucleotides are TGTGCCACCACCTCAATAGGGACAGGGGTAAAGTGGCGCAATCAGCCCCAGCATTTT.